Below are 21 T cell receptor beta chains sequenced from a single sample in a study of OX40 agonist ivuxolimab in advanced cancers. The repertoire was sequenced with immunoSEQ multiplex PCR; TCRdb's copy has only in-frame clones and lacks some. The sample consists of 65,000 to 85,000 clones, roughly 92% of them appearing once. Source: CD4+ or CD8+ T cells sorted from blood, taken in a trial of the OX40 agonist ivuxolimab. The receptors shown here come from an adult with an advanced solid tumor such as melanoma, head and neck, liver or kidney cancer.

CDR3 sequence reads: CASISRGWRANEQFF. The DNA of the CDR3 is TGTGCCAGCATCTCCCGGGGGTGGAGGGCCAATGAGCAGTTCTTC. The chain combines TRBV27 with TRBJ2-1; D might be TRBD2 (6 bases). From germline, CDR1 is MNHEY and CDR2 SMNVEV (reference sequence). The length of the CDR3 is 15 residues. The V gene lost 7 bases and the J gene lost 6 bases, with 19 bases spanning the gap.

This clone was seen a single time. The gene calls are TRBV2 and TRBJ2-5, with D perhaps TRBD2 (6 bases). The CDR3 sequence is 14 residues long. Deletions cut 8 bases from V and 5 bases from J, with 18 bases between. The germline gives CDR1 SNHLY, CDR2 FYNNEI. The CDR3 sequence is CASGREAGGETQYF. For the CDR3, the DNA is TGTGCCAGCGGGCGAGAAGCGGGTGGCGAGACCCAGTACTTC. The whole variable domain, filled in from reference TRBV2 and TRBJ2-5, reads EPEVTQTPSHQVTQMGQEVILRCVPISNHLYFYWYRQILGQKVEFLVSFYNNEISEKSEIFDDQFSVERPDGSNFTLKIRSTKLEDSAMYFCASGREAGGETQYFGPGTRLLVL.

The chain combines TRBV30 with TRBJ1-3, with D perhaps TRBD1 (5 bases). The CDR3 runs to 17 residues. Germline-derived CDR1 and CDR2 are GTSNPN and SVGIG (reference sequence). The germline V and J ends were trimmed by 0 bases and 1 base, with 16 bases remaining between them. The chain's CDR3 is CAWSVRGGWGSGNTIYF. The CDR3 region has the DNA TGTGCCTGGAGTGTACGCGGAGGGTGGGGGTCTGGAAACACCATATATTTT.

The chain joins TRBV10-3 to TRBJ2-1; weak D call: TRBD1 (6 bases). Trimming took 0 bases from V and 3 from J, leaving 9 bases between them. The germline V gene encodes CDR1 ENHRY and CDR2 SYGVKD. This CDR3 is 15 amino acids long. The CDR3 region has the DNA TGTGCCATCAGTGAGTCGAAAGGGGGCTACAATGAGCAGTTCTTC. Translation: CAISESKGGYNEQFF.

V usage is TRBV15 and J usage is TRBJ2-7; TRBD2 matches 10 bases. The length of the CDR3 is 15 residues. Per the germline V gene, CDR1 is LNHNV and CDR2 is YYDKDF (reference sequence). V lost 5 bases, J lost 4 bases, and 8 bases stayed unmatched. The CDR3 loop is CATSGSSGRKYEQYF. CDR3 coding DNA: TGTGCCACCAGCGGAAGTAGCGGGAGGAAGTACGAGCAGTACTTC. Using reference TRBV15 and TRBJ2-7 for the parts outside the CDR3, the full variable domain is DAMVIQNPRYQVTQFGKPVTLSCSQTLNHNVMYWYQQKSSQAPKLLFHYYDKDFNNEADTPDNFQSRRPNTSFCFLDIRSPGLGDTAMYLCATSGSSGRKYEQYFGPGTRLTVT.

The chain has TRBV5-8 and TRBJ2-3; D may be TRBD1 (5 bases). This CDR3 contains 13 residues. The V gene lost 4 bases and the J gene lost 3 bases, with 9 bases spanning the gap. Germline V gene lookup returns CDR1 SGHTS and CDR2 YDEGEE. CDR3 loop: CASSATGTDTQYF. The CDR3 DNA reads TGTGCCAGCAGCGCTACAGGAACAGATACGCAGTATTTT.

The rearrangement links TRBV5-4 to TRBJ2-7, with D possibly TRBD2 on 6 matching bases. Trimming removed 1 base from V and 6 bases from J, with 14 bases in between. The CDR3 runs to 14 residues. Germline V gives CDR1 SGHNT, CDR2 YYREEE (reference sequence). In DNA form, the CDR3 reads TGTGCCAGCAGCTTGAAACGGGAGAAGGGCGAGCAGTACTTC. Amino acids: CASSLKREKGEQYF.

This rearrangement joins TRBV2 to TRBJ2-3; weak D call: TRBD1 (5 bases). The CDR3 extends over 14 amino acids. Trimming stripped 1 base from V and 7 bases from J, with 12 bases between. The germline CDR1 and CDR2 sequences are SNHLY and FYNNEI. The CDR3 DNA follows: TGTGCCAGCAGTGAAGGATCAGGGATTAATACGCAGTATTTT. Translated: CASSEGSGINTQYF.

Here the CDR3 DNA reads TGTGCCTGGAAAAGAGTAGGGAGCTATGGCTACACCTTC. This codes for CAWKRVGSYGYTF. V is TRBV30 and J is TRBJ1-2; no reliable D call. V lost 4 bases, J lost 4 bases, and 13 bases lay in between. The CDR3 is 13 amino acids. The V gene's germline CDR1 is GTSNPN and CDR2 SVGIG (reference sequence).

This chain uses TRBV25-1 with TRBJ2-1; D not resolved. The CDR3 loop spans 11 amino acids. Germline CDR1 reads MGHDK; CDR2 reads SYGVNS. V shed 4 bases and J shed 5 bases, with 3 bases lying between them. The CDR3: CASSGHNEQFF. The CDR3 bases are TGTGCCAGCAGTGGACACAATGAGCAGTTCTTC.

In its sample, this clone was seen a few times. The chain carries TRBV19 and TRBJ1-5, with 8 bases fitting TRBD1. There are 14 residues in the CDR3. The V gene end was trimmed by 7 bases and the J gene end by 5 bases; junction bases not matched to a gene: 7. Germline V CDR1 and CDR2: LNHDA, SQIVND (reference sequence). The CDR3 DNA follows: TGTGCCAGTACCGAGACAGGGGATGATCAGCCCCAGCATTTT. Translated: CASTETGDDQPQHF.

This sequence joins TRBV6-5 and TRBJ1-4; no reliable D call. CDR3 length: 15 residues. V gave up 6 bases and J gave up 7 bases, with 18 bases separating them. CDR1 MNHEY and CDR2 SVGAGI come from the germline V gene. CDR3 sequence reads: CASRLMGGLGEKLFF. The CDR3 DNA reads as TGTGCCAGCAGGCTTATGGGAGGGCTCGGTGAAAAACTGTTTTTT.

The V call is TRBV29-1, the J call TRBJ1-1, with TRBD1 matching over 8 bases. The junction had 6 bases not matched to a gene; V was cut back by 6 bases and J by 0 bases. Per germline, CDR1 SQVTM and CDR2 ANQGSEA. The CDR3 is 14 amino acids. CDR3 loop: CSVGTGPLNTEAFF. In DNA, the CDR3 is TGCAGCGTAGGGACAGGCCCCTTGAACACTGAAGCTTTCTTT.

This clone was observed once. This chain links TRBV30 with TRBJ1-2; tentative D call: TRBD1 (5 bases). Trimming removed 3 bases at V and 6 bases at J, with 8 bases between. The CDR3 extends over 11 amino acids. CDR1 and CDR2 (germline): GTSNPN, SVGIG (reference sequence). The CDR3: CAWSTGDGYTF. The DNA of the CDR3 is TGTGCCTGGAGCACGGGGGATGGCTACACCTTC.

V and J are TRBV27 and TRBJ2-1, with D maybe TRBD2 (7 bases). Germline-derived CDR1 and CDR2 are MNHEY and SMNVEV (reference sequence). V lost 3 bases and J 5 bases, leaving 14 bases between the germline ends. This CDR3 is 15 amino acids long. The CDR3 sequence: CASSFLRGPNNEQFF. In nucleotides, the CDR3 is TGTGCCAGCAGTTTCTTGCGGGGGCCCAACAATGAGCAGTTCTTC.

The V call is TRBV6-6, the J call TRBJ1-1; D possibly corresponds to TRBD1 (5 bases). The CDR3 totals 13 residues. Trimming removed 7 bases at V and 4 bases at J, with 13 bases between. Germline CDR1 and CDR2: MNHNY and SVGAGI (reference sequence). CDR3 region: CASTRGGATEAFF. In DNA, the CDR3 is TGTGCCAGCACGCGAGGTGGGGCCACTGAAGCTTTCTTT.

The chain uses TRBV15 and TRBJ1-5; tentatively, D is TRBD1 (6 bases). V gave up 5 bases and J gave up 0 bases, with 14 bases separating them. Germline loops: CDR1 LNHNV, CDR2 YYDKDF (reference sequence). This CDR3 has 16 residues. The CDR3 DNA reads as TGTGCCACCAGCCCACAGGGCGGGTATAGCAATCAGCCCCAGCATTTT. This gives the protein CATSPQGGYSNQPQHF. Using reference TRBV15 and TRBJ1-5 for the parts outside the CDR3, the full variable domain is DAMVIQNPRYQVTQFGKPVTLSCSQTLNHNVMYWYQQKSSQAPKLLFHYYDKDFNNEADTPDNFQSRRPNTSFCFLDIRSPGLGDTAMYLCATSPQGGYSNQPQHFGDGTRLSIL.

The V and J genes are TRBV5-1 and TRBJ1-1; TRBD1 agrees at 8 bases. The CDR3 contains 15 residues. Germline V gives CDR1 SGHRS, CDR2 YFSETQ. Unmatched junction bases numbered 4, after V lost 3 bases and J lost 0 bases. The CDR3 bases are TGCGCCAGCAGCTACTGGACAGGGATGAACACTGAAGCTTTCTTT. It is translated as CASSYWTGMNTEAFF.

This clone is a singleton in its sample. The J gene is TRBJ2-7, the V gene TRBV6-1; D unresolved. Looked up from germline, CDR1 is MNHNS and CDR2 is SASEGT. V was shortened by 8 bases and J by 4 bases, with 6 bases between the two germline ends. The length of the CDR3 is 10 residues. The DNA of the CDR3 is TGTGCCAGCGGGCGGTACGAGCAGTACTTC. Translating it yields CASGRYEQYF.

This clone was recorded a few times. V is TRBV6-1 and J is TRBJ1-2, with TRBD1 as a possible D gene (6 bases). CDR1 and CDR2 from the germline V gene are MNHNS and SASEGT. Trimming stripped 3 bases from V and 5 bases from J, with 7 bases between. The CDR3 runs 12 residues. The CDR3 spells CASSETGYGYTF. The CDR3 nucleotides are TGTGCCAGCAGTGAGACAGGATATGGCTACACCTTC.

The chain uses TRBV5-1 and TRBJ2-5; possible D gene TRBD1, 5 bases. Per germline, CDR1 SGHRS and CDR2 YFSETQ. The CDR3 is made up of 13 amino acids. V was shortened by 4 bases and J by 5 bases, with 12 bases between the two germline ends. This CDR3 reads CASSIQAGETQYF. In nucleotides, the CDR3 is TGCGCCAGCAGCATTCAAGCAGGGGAGACCCAGTACTTC.